Below, one T cell receptor beta chain is given with its context. Its target is not known. This sample is part of a study of shared clonotypes between healthy human individuals. Study outcomes and limitations: Rarefaction revealed incomplete sorted-subset sequencing despite large depth. It was anticipated that sequencing depth would influence how many clonotypes donors shared.

Some clones are missing from TCRdb's copy, which holds only in-frame ones; the method was immunoSEQ multiplex PCR. Of over 2 million clones detected, roughly 92% appear once; the ten largest clones hold 0.37%. The germline gives CDR1 LGHNA, CDR2 YSLEER. The V gene lost 3 bases and the J gene lost 1 base, with 11 bases spanning the gap. The CDR3 loop spans 15 amino acids. The donors were adults (healthy and HIV-negative) with no recent acute infections or vaccinations. A CD45RA-negative memory subset and a CD45RA+ naive subset were separated from the CD4+ cells. This sequence originates from a man between 18 and 29 years old in good health. Some clones in this sample may be carry-over from other donors' samples. What was sequenced was naive CD4+ T cells from PBMCs. Documented subset: CD45RA+ positively selected. This chain connects TRBV4-3 to TRBJ2-3; D not resolved. CDR3 DNA: TGCGCCAGCAGCCAGGGTGGGAAAGGCACAGATACGCAGTATTTT. Its protein product is CASSQGGKGTDTQYF.